Below are 16 T cell receptor beta chains sequenced from a single sample in a study of T cells in Graves' hyperthyroidism and ophthalmopathy. RNA transcripts served as the template for amplifying TCR beta CDR3 regions. First-round RT-PCR of the TCR CDR3 relied on the HTBI primer set. TCRdb reanalysed the multiplex PCR reads using MiXCR and keeps one entry per CDR3 protein. The table includes about 400,000 distinct CDR3 sequences, 15% to 19% detected once. The sequenced sample consisted of blood. These TCRs come from a woman younger than 35 with Graves' hyperthyroidism that later progressed to Graves' ophthalmopathy.

This clonotype was counted ten times or more. The chain is built from TRBV27 and TRBJ2-1; D may be TRBD1 or TRBD2 (5 bases each). Per the germline V gene, CDR1 is MNHEY and CDR2 is SMNVEV (reference sequence). CDR3 length equals 14 residues. Trimming took off 6 bases at V and 4 bases at J, with 13 bases between the two ends. The CDR3 DNA reads TGTGCCAGCAGCACCGGGACCGAGTACAATGAGCAGTTCTTC. Protein sequence: CASSTGTEYNEQFF.

This clonotype was counted many times. This chain uses TRBV7-9 with TRBJ2-7, with TRBD2 matching 8 bases. Trimming took 0 bases from V and 3 from J; bases not matched to a gene: 4. Germline lookup yields CDR1 SEHNR and CDR2 FQNEAQ (reference sequence). The CDR3 runs 15 residues. This chain's CDR3 is CASSLAGLVVYEQYF. Written as DNA, the CDR3 is TGTGCCAGCAGCTTAGCGGGACTAGTCGTCTACGAGCAGTACTTC.

This clonotype was found many times. The rearrangement uses TRBV20-1 and TRBJ1-1, with a weak D call TRBD1 (5 bases). Per germline, CDR1 DFQATT and CDR2 SNEGSKA (reference sequence). Trimming stripped 6 bases from V and 2 bases from J, with 16 bases between. The CDR3 is 14 amino acids. In DNA, the CDR3 is TGCAGTGCCCCGCAAACAGGTATTAACACTGAAGCTTTCTTT. Its translation is CSAPQTGINTEAFF.

There are many counts of this clonotype. The chain carries TRBV5-1 and TRBJ2-5; TRBD2 matches 14 bases. The CDR3 extends over 18 amino acids. J lost 1 base, V lost 4 bases, and 9 bases had no gene match. Germline V gene data show CDR1 as SGHRS and CDR2 as YFSETQ. The CDR3 DNA is TGCGCCAGCAGCCCCTCCGGGACTAGCGGGAGTGGCCAAGAGACCCAGTACTTC. Its protein is CASSPSGTSGSGQETQYF.

This clonotype was recorded a few times. The rearrangement uses TRBV7-9 and TRBJ2-5; the D is unclear. Germline-derived CDR1 and CDR2 are SEHNR and FQNEAQ (reference sequence). The ends were cut back, 1 base at V and 5 bases at J, with 8 bases in the middle. There are 13 residues in the CDR3. CDR3 coding DNA: TGTGCCAGCAGCTTAGAACTACAGGAGACCCAGTACTTC. This codes for CASSLELQETQYF. Drawing the rest from reference TRBV7-9 and TRBJ2-5, the complete variable domain is DTGVSQNPRHKITKRGQNVTFRCDPISEHNRLYWYRQTLGQGPEFLTYFQNEAQLEKSRLLSDRFSAERPKGSFSTLEIQRTEQGDSAMYLCASSLELQETQYFGPGTRLLVL.

The chain couples TRBV19 to TRBJ2-1; the match to TRBD2 covers 7 bases. The CDR3 is made up of 15 amino acids. Germline V gives CDR1 LNHDA, CDR2 SQIVND (reference sequence). The J segment lost 5 bases and the V segment lost 4 bases, leaving 8 bases of the junction unmatched. The CDR3 sequence: CASSNWGGRNNEQFF. In DNA form, the CDR3 reads TGTGCCAGTAGTAACTGGGGGGGAAGAAACAATGAGCAGTTCTTC.

Ten or more counts support this clonotype. The V gene is TRBV7-9, the J gene TRBJ2-5, with 9 positions matching TRBD2. Trimming took 3 bases from V and 2 from J; bases not matched to a gene: 4. There are 15 residues in the CDR3. The V gene's germline CDR1 is SEHNR and CDR2 FQNEAQ (reference sequence). Here the CDR3 reads CASSFILAGQETQYF. The CDR3 DNA is TGTGCCAGCAGCTTCATTCTAGCGGGGCAAGAGACCCAGTACTTC.

This clonotype was observed at least ten times. The chain recombines TRBV30 with TRBJ2-5; no reliable D call. Germline assignment: CDR1 GTSNPN and CDR2 SVGIG (reference sequence). The CDR3 extends over 13 amino acids. V shed 1 base and J shed 4 bases, with 10 bases lying between them. The CDR3, as DNA: TGTGCCTGGAGTGGCGGTTCGTTAGAGACCCAGTACTTC. Translating it yields CAWSGGSLETQYF. The variable domain in full, completed from reference TRBV30 and TRBJ2-5, reads SQTIHQWPATLVQPVGSPLSLECTVEGTSNPNLYWYRQAAGRGLQLLFYSVGIGQISSEVPQNLSASRPQDRQFILSSKKLLLSDSGFYLCAWSGGSLETQYFGPGTRLLVL.

The rearrangement uses TRBV7-9 and TRBJ1-2; 7 bases agree with TRBD1. Trimming at V came to 11 bases and at J to 8 bases, leaving 14 bases not matched to a gene. Germline V gene data show CDR1 as SEHNR and CDR2 as FQNEAQ (reference sequence). The length of the CDR3 is 13 residues. CDR3 nucleotides: TGTGCCTCTGACCCCGGGACAGCTTACGGCTACACCTTC. This translates into CASDPGTAYGYTF.

The J gene is TRBJ2-2, the V gene TRBV11-2; 11 bases match TRBD2. The V gene end was trimmed by 4 bases and the J gene end by 1 base; junction bases not matched to a gene: 11. The CDR3 covers 19 residues. Per the germline V gene, CDR1 is SGHAT and CDR2 is FQNNGV. In DNA form, the CDR3 reads TGTGCCAGCAGCTCCCTAGCGGGAGGCGGGTCGATGAACACCGGGGAGCTGTTTTTT. It specifies CASSSLAGGGSMNTGELFF.

The gene calls are TRBV6-1 and TRBJ2-1; D is tentatively TRBD1 or TRBD2 (5 bases each). Trimming stripped 4 bases from V and 10 bases from J, with 14 bases between. This CDR3 region has 13 residues. Germline V lookup: CDR1 MNHNS, CDR2 SASEGT. The CDR3 is CASSGDGLWEQFF. As DNA, the CDR3 is TGTGCCAGCAGTGGGGACGGCCTGTGGGAGCAGTTCTTC.

There are many counts of this clonotype. The chain uses TRBV6-2 or TRBV6-3 and TRBJ2-2; TRBD1 is a possible D gene (6 bases). CDR1 is MNHEY, CDR2 SVGEGT, per germline. This CDR3 spans 14 amino acids. Trimming took off 6 bases at V and 0 bases at J, with 8 bases between the two ends. The CDR3 nucleotides read TGTGCCAGCAGCACAGGGTCGAACACCGGGGAGCTGTTTTTT. Protein sequence: CASSTGSNTGELFF.

The chain couples TRBV7-8 to TRBJ2-6; no firm D call. Germline CDR1 reads SGHVS; CDR2 reads FQNEAQ. This CDR3 region has 16 residues. Trimming cost V 3 bases and J 0 bases, with 9 bases left between them. CDR3 nucleotide sequence: TGTGCCAGCAGCTTTGGCAGGTTCTCTGGGGCCAACGTCCTGACTTTC. This sequence encodes CASSFGRFSGANVLTF. The whole variable domain, filled in from reference TRBV7-8 and TRBJ2-6, reads GAGVSQSPRYKVAKRGQDVALRCDPISGHVSLFWYQQALGQGPEFLTYFQNEAQLDKSGLPSDRFFAERPEGSVSTLKIQRTQQEDSAVYLCASSFGRFSGANVLTFGAGSRLTVL.

This clonotype was recorded many times. This chain uses TRBV20-1 with TRBJ2-5; 7 nucleotides line up with TRBD2. The CDR3 is 14 residues long. The J segment lost 2 bases and the V segment lost 5 bases, leaving 8 bases of the junction unmatched. Germline V gene data show CDR1 as DFQATT and CDR2 as SNEGSKA (reference sequence). The CDR3 nucleotides read TGCAGTGCTCGAAGACTAGCACTTCAAGAGACCCAGTACTTC. Residues: CSARRLALQETQYF.

There are many counts of this clonotype. This chain joins TRBV20-1 and TRBJ2-3; D perhaps matches TRBD1 (7 bases). The CDR3 spans 13 residues. V lost 2 bases and J lost 5, with 11 bases in between. Germline CDR1 DFQATT, CDR2 SNEGSKA (reference sequence). CDR3 DNA: TGCAGTGCTAGACAGGGGGGAGGAGATACGCAGTATTTT. Protein sequence: CSARQGGGDTQYF.

This clonotype was found many times. This CDR3 reads CASRPRLAGGSYNEQFF. CDR3 nucleotide sequence: TGCGCCAGCAGACCTAGACTAGCGGGAGGGTCCTACAATGAGCAGTTCTTC. The rearrangement joins TRBV5-1 to TRBJ2-1; 14 nucleotides align to TRBD2. The J segment lost 1 base and the V segment lost 5 bases, leaving 5 bases of the junction unmatched. The germline gives CDR1 SGHRS, CDR2 YFSETQ. The CDR3 consists of 17 residues.